This entry is about one T cell receptor beta chain. This entry belongs to a study of blood T cell repertoires in COVID-19. Overall study: The origin of the acute and convalescent COVID-19 samples was the United States, Italy and Spain. Sources were T cells, B-cell-depleted T cells, or PBMCs; the material itself was cDNA or gDNA.

The authors' processing: How many nucleated cells were present was estimated from reference gene primer amplification. Some clones are missing from TCRdb's copy, which holds only in-frame ones; the method was immunoSEQ multiplex PCR. Clone size and the V and J calls come from that table; the DNA yielded D and trimming. The table shows 150,000 to 200,000 clones, with 88% occurring only once. Germline V gives CDR1 MNHEY, CDR2 SVGEGT. The CDR3 is 15 residues long. With 2 bases clipped from V and 0 bases from J, the junction kept 3 bases outside the gene matches. J is TRBJ2-7 and V is TRBV6-2 or TRBV6-3, with 8 positions matching TRBD2. The receptor's source is a man aged 35 to 55 with active or convalescent COVID-19. The specimen sequenced was peripheral blood. This CDR3 reads CASSYEAGASYEQYF. DNA for the CDR3: TGTGCCAGCAGTTACGAAGCGGGGGCCTCCTACGAGCAGTACTTC.